This T cell receptor (beta chain) was sequenced in a study of T cell responses to AZD1222 COVID-19 vaccine. Points from the study as a whole: Most donors were white British, females outnumbered males, and clonal diversity was possibly underestimated. No day 14 peak samples; only post-peak repertoires were characterized.

Using immunoSEQ multiplex PCR, the repertoire was profiled, and TCRdb retains in-frame clones only, with some absent. The sample records some 140,000 clones, 93% being singletons. On this clone itself: The antigen is not known.

V gave up 1 base and J gave up 0 bases; unmatched junction bases: 2. The germline V gene has CDR1 SEHNR and CDR2 FQNEAQ (reference sequence). The CDR3 covers 16 residues. The material was peripheral blood, obtained on day 0 of AZD1222 vaccination. This TCR was sampled from an adult in good health. The chain recombines TRBV7-9 with TRBJ1-4; 7 positions match TRBD1. The CDR3: CASSLGQGATNEKLFF. In DNA form, the CDR3 reads TGTGCCAGCAGCTTAGGACAGGGTGCAACTAATGAAAAACTGTTTTTT.